Following are 14 T cell receptor beta chains from one sample sequenced in a study of T cell repertoires in cytomegalovirus infection. In TCRdb, the reads were re-called with MiXCR into one record per CDR3 protein. Of 290,000 or so distinct CDR3 sequences in the sample, approximately 8.9% are singletons; the top ten hold 2% to 3%. What was sequenced was PBMCs. These receptors all come from a human donor in good health (CMV status not recorded). Some clones in this sample may be carry-over from other donors' samples.

This clonotype was detected many times. The chain links TRBV12-3 or TRBV12-4 to TRBJ1-1; D remains ambiguous. This CDR3 is built from 13 residues. V was clipped by 3 bases and J by 5 bases, with 10 bases between them. Here the CDR3 DNA reads TGTGCCAGCAGTTTGAAGGCGAGAACTGAAGCTTTCTTT. Protein sequence: CASSLKARTEAFF.

This clonotype has at least ten counts. V is TRBV20-1 and J is TRBJ2-1; TRBD1 aligns across 7 bases. This CDR3 spans 17 amino acids. Germline assignment: CDR1 DFQATT and CDR2 SNEGSKA (reference sequence). V dropped 2 bases and J dropped 6; count of bases not matched to a gene: 16. Written as DNA, the CDR3 is TGCAGTGCTAGACCCCTAGGGGGCCCCAACCCCCTCAATGAGCAGTTCTTC. This translates into CSARPLGGPNPLNEQFF.

This clonotype has at least ten counts. The V call is TRBV4-2, the J call TRBJ1-2, with D tentatively TRBD1 (6 bases). CDR1 is LGHNA, CDR2 YNFKEQ, per germline. V was pared by 4 bases and J by 7 bases, with 16 bases between. This CDR3 region has 14 residues. CDR3: CASSLFEGGSGYTF. The CDR3 bases are TGTGCCAGCAGCCTATTCGAAGGGGGATCTGGCTACACCTTC.

The chain is built from TRBV23-1 and TRBJ2-1, with 12 bases matching TRBD2. TRBV23-1 is flagged as an ORF with uncertain function. The CDR3 is made up of 16 amino acids. V dropped 0 bases and J dropped 5; count of bases not matched to a gene: 2. The CDR3 protein is CASSQSASGGDNEQFF. The DNA for the CDR3 is TGCGCCAGCAGTCAATCGGCTAGCGGGGGGGACAATGAGCAGTTCTTC.

This clonotype turned up a few times. The chain couples TRBV6-6 to TRBJ2-3, with D perhaps TRBD1 (6 bases). Germline V gene sequence: CDR1 MNHNY, CDR2 SVGAGI (reference sequence). Deletions cut 0 bases from V and 2 bases from J, with 9 bases between. The CDR3 length is 15 residues. The CDR3 bases are TGTGCCAGCAGTTACTCAGGGGGTTTCACAGATACGCAGTATTTT. Translated: CASSYSGGFTDTQYF.

In its sample, this clonotype was seen a few times. The genes are TRBV18 and TRBJ1-1, with 11 bases lining up with TRBD1. The V gene end was trimmed by 8 bases and the J gene end by 4 bases; junction bases not matched to a gene: 3. The CDR3 totals 13 residues. From germline, CDR1 is KGHSH and CDR2 LQKENI. The DNA for the CDR3 is TGTGCCAGCGGACAGGGGGCGCCCACTGAAGCTTTCTTT. Translation gives CASGQGAPTEAFF.

This clonotype has a count of ten or more. The gene calls are TRBV7-9 and TRBJ2-7; D could derive from TRBD1 or TRBD2 (5 bases each). V lost 9 bases and J lost 2, with 14 bases in between. The CDR3 runs to 13 residues. Germline CDR1 is SEHNR and CDR2 is FQNEAQ (reference sequence). CDR3 protein: CASSPRDPYEQYV. In DNA form, the CDR3 reads TGTGCCAGTAGCCCAAGGGACCCCTACGAGCAGTACGTC.

At least ten counts were recorded for this clonotype. The genes are TRBV4-3 and TRBJ2-1; 7 nucleotides line up with TRBD1. J gave up 10 bases and V 5 bases, and 5 bases lay outside the gene matches. The CDR3 is 12 amino acids. CDR1 is LGHNA and CDR2 is YSLEER in the germline V gene. CDR3 loop: CASSLGTAEQFF. The CDR3 region has the DNA TGCGCCAGCAGCTTAGGGACAGCCGAGCAGTTCTTC.

This clonotype was observed many times. The chain recombines TRBV20-1 with TRBJ1-5; 8 nucleotides line up with TRBD1. This CDR3 contains 14 residues. The ends lost 3 bases at V and 7 bases at J; junction bases unmatched: 8. Germline CDR1 is DFQATT and CDR2 is SNEGSKA (reference sequence). In DNA form, the CDR3 reads TGCAGTGCTAGTGATGACAGGGGATGGCAGCCCCAGCATTTT. This translates into CSASDDRGWQPQHF.

This clonotype came up a few times. The rearrangement joins TRBV7-9 to TRBJ2-7, with 9 bases matching TRBD1. Trimming took 5 bases from V and 3 from J; bases not matched to a gene: 5. Germline assignment: CDR1 SEHNR and CDR2 FQNEAQ (reference sequence). The CDR3 is made up of 14 amino acids. As DNA, the CDR3 is TGTGCCAGCAGCCGTGGGACAGGGTTCTACGAGCAGTACTTC. Its protein product is CASSRGTGFYEQYF.

V and J are TRBV20-1 and TRBJ1-2; D possibly corresponds to TRBD1 (6 bases). Trimming took off 0 bases at V and 4 bases at J, with 9 bases between the two ends. The CDR3 loop spans 13 amino acids. Germline V gene data show CDR1 as DFQATT and CDR2 as SNEGSKA (reference sequence). The DNA for the CDR3 is TGCAGTGCTAGAGACAGGGACATCTATGGCTACACCTTC. It encodes CSARDRDIYGYTF.

In this sample, this clonotype turned up many times. The gene calls are TRBV5-6 and TRBJ2-7; 8 bases map to TRBD2. The CDR3 is made up of 16 amino acids. Germline values: CDR1 SGHDT, CDR2 YYEEEE. The ends lost 1 base at V and 5 bases at J; junction bases unmatched: 11. DNA for the CDR3: TGTGCCAGCAGCTTGAGGCTAGCGGGTCGTCTGGACGAGCAGTACTTC. Translating it yields CASSLRLAGRLDEQYF.

There are a few counts of this clonotype. V and J are TRBV5-5 and TRBJ2-2, with D tentatively TRBD1 (6 bases). The CDR3 consists of 19 residues. Looked up from germline, CDR1 is SGHKS and CDR2 is YYEKEE (reference sequence). V was pared by 1 base and J by 0 bases, with 19 bases between. As DNA, the CDR3 is TGTGCCAGCAGCTTGTCCAAAAAGTTAGGACAGACGAACACCGGGGAGCTGTTTTTT. Its translation is CASSLSKKLGQTNTGELFF. The variable domain in full, with the rest retrieved from reference TRBV5-5 and TRBJ2-2, is DAGVTQSPTHLIKTRGQQVTLRCSPISGHKSVSWYQQVLGQGPQFIFQYYEKEERGRGNFPDRFSARQFPNYSSELNVNALLLGDSALYLCASSLSKKLGQTNTGELFFGEGSRLTVL.

This clonotype has a count of ten or more. The V call is TRBV10-3, the J call TRBJ2-3; possible D gene TRBD2, 5 bases. The germline V gene has CDR1 ENHRY and CDR2 SYGVKD. V lost 6 bases and J lost 0, with 13 bases in between. The length of the CDR3 is 15 residues. The CDR3 bases are TGTGCCATCAGACGAGAGGGAACTAGCACAGATACGCAGTATTTT. It specifies CAIRREGTSTDTQYF.